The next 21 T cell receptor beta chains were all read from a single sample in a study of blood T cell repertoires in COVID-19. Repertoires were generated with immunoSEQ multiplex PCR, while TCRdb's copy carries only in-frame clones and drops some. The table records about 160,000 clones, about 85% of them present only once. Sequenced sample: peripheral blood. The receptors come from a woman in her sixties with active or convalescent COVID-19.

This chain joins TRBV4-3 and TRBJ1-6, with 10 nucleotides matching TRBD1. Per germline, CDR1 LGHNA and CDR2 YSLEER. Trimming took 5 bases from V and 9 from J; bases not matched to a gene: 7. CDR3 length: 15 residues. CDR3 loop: CASSYQTGGFSPLHF. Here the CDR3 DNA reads TGCGCCAGCAGCTACCAGACAGGGGGCTTTTCACCCCTCCACTTT.

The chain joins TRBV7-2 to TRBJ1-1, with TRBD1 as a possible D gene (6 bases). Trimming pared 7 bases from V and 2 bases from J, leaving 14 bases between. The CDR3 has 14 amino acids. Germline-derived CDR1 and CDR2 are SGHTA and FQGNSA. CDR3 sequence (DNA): TGTGCCAGCAACCCTTTCGGGACAAACACTGAAGCTTTCTTT. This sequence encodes CASNPFGTNTEAFF.

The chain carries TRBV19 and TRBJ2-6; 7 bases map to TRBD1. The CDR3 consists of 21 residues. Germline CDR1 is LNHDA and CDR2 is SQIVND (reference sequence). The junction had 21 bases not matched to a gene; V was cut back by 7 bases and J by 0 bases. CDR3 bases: TGTGCCAGTACCCGAGACCCTCCGGGACAGTCGCCTTTCTCTGGGGCCAACGTCCTGACTTTC. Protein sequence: CASTRDPPGQSPFSGANVLTF.

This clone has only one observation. CDR3 sequence reads: CASSMGTGGGYTF. CDR3 coding DNA: TGCGCCAGCAGCATGGGGACAGGTGGGGGCTACACCTTC. The rearrangement joins TRBV5-1 to TRBJ1-2, with TRBD1 identical over 8 bases. The ends lost 4 bases at V and 8 bases at J; junction bases unmatched: 7. The CDR3 sequence is 13 residues long. Germline V lookup: CDR1 SGHRS, CDR2 YFSETQ.

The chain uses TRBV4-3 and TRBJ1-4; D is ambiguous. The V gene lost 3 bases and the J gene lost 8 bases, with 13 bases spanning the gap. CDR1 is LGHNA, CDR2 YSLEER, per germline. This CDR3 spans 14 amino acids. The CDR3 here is CASSQGGFHEKLFF. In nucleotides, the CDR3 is TGCGCCAGCAGCCAGGGAGGTTTTCACGAAAAACTGTTTTTT.

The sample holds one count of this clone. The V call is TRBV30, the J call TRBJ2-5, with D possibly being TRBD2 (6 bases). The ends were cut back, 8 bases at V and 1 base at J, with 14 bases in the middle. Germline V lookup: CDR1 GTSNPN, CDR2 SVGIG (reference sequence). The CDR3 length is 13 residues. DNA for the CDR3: TGTGCCCAATCGCGGGGAGCCCAAGAGACCCAGTACTTC. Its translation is CAQSRGAQETQYF.

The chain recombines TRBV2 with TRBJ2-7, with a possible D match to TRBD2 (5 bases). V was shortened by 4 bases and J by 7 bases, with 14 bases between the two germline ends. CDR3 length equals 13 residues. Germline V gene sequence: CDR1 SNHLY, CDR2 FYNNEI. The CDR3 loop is CASSAVGVGEQYF. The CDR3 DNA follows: TGTGCCAGCAGTGCAGTCGGGGTGGGGGAGCAGTACTTC.

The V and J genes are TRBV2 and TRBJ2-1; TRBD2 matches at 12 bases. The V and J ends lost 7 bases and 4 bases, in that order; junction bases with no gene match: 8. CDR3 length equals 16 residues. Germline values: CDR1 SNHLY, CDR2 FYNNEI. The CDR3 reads CASTGSTSGGYNEQFF. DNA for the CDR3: TGTGCCAGCACCGGTTCGACTAGCGGGGGTTACAATGAGCAGTTCTTC.

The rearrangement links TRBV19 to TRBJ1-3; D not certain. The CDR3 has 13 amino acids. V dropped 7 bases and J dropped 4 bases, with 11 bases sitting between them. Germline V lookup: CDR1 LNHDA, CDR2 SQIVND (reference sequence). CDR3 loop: CASKSRSGNTIYF. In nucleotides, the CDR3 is TGTGCCAGTAAATCGAGGTCCGGAAACACCATATATTTT.

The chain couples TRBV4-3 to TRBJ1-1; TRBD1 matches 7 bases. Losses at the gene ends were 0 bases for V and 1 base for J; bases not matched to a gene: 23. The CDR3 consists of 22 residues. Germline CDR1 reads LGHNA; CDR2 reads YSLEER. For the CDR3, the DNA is TGCGCCAGCAGCCAAGATGCCTTAGACCTAGACCGGGACAGCGTTAGGAACACTGAAGCTTTCTTT. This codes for CASSQDALDLDRDSVRNTEAFF.

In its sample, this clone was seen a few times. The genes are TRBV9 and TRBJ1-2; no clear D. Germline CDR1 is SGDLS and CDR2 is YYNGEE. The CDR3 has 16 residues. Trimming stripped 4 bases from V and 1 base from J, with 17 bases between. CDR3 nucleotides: TGTGCCAGCAGCCCCCAATTCTCCACAAATAACTATGGCTACACCTTC. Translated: CASSPQFSTNNYGYTF.

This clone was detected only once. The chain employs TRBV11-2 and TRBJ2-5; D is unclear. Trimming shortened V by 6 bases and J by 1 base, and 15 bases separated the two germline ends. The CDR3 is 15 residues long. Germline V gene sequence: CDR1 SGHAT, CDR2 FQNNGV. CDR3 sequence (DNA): TGTGCCAGCAGTACTGTTTGGGCAGGCCAAGAGACCCAGTACTTC. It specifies CASSTVWAGQETQYF.

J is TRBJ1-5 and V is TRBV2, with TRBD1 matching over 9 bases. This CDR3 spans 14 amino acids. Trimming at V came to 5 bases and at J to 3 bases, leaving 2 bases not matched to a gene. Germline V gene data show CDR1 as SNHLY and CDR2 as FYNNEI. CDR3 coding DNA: TGTGCCAGCAGTCGGACAGGGGTCAATCAGCCCCAGCATTTT. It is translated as CASSRTGVNQPQHF.

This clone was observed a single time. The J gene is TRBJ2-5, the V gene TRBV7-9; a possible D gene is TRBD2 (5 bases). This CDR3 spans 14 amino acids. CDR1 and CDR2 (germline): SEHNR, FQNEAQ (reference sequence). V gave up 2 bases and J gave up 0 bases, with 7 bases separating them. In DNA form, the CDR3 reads TGTGCCAGCAGCTTACCGGGGAACCAAGAGACCCAGTACTTC. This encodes CASSLPGNQETQYF.

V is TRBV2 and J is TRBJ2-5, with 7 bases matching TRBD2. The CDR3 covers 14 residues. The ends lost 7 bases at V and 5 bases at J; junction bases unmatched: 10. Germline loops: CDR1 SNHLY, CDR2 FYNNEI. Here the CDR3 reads CASKEGAAGETQYF. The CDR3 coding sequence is TGTGCCAGCAAAGAGGGCGCAGCGGGGGAGACCCAGTACTTC.

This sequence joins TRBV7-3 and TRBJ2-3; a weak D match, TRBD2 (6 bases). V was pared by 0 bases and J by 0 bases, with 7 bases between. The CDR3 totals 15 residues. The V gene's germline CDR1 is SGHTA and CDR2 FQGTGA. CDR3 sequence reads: CASSLTGGSTDTQYF. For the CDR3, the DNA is TGTGCCAGCAGCTTAACGGGGGGAAGCACAGATACGCAGTATTTT.

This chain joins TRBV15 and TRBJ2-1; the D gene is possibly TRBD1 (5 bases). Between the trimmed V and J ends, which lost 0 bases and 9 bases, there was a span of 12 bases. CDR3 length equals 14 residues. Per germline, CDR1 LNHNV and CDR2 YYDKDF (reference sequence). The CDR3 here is CATSRDLGVIEQFF. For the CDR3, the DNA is TGTGCCACCAGCAGAGACTTAGGGGTAATTGAGCAGTTCTTC.

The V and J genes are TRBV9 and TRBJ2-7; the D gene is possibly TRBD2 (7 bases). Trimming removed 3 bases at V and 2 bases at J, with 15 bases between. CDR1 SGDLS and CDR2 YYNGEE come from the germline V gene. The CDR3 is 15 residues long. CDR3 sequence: CASSEGRGPPYEQYF. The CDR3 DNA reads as TGTGCCAGCAGCGAGGGGCGGGGGCCCCCCTACGAGCAGTACTTC.

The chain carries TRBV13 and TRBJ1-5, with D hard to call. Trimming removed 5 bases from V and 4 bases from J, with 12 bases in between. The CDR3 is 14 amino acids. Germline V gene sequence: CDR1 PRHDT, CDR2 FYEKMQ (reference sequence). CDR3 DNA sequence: TGTGCCAGCAGCGGAGGACTCGAAAATCAGCCCCAGCATTTT. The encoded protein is CASSGGLENQPQHF.

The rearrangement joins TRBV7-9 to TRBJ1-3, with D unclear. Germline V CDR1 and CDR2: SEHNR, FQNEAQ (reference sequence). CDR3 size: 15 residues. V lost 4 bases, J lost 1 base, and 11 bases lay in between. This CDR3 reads CASSSTRGSGNTIYF. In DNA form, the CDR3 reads TGTGCCAGCAGCTCGACCCGGGGATCTGGAAACACCATATATTTT.

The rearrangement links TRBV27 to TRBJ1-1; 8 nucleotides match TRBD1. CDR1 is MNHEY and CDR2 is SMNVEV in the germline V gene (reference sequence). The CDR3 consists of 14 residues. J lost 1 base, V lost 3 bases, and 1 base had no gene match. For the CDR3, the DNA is TGTGCCAGCAGTTTCGGACAGGGGAACACTGAAGCTTTCTTT. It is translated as CASSFGQGNTEAFF.